This passage covers 9 T cell receptor beta chains from one sample sequenced in a study of molecular identifiers for immune sequencing clone quantification. MiXCR, run by TCRdb on the PCR reads, gives a single entry per CDR3 protein. The sample gives around 480,000 distinct CDR3 sequences, around 23% of which show up once; roughly 0.79% is in the top ten. Input material: naive CD8+ T cells from blood, with Jurkat cell RNA spiked in. The subset was: FACS-sorted CD8+CD4-CCR7+CD45RA+ naive T cells. All receptors come from a human donor in good health. Some libraries in this study had Jurkat cell RNA spiked in.

The sample holds many counts of this clonotype. The rearrangement uses TRBV20-1 and TRBJ2-3; TRBD2 matches at 11 bases. J gave up 3 bases and V 5 bases, and 13 bases lay outside the gene matches. There are 17 residues in the CDR3. Germline values: CDR1 DFQATT, CDR2 SNEGSKA (reference sequence). CDR3 region: CSAPLAETSGATDTQYF. The CDR3 DNA reads as TGCAGTGCTCCCCTCGCCGAGACTAGCGGGGCGACAGATACGCAGTATTTT.

In its sample, this clonotype was seen a few times. The V gene is TRBV12-3 or TRBV12-4, the J gene TRBJ2-7; D unresolved. The CDR3 sequence is 15 residues long. Trimming cost V 3 bases and J 3 bases, with 15 bases left between them. The CDR3 sequence: CASSFQFSNLYEQYF. In nucleotides, the CDR3 is TGTGCCAGCAGTTTTCAATTCTCCAATCTCTACGAGCAGTACTTC.

This clonotype has just a few counts. The gene calls are TRBV19 and TRBJ2-2; D is tentatively TRBD1 or TRBD2 (7 bases each). Trimming pared 5 bases from V and 7 bases from J, leaving 17 bases between. Looked up from germline, CDR1 is LNHDA and CDR2 is SQIVND (reference sequence). The CDR3 runs to 15 residues. The CDR3 nucleotides are TGTGCCAGTAGTCCAGGGGGGAGGGCCGTCGGGGAGCTGTTTTTT. This translates into CASSPGGRAVGELFF. Full variable domain (missing parts from reference TRBV19 and TRBJ2-2): DGGITQSPKYLFRKEGQNVTLSCEQNLNHDAMYWYRQDPGQGLRLIYYSQIVNDFQKGDIAEGYSVSREKKESFPLTVTSAQKNPTAFYLCASSPGGRAVGELFFGEGSRLTVL.

This clonotype showed up just a few times. The chain is built from TRBV27 and TRBJ2-7; D unclear. Germline assignment: CDR1 MNHEY and CDR2 SMNVEV (reference sequence). Trimming removed 0 bases from V and 0 bases from J, with 9 bases in between. There are 15 residues in the CDR3. The CDR3 DNA reads TGTGCCAGCAGTTTATCGGACGCAAGCTCCTACGAGCAGTACTTC. Translation: CASSLSDASSYEQYF.

Comments on this clonotype: This could be a read error, since a much larger clone is one nucleotide away. Here the CDR3 omits its conserved ending phenylalanine or tryptophan, so a read error is the likely source. This chain links TRBV9 with TRBJ1-1; D is unresolved. The CDR3 covers 13 residues. Germline V gives CDR1 SGDLS, CDR2 YYNGEE. With 5 bases removed from V and 3 bases from J, the gap between germline ends came to 11 bases. The CDR3: CASSDKRDTEAFL. The DNA for the CDR3 is TGTGCCAGCAGTGATAAAAGGGACACTGAAGCTTTCCTT.

The sample holds many counts of this clonotype. V gene TRBV9 combines with J gene TRBJ2-2; D remains ambiguous. Trimming left V 3 bases short and J 4 bases short, with 4 bases between. The CDR3 is 12 amino acids. CDR1 and CDR2 (germline): SGDLS, YYNGEE. CDR3 DNA: TGTGCCAGCAGCGAGGGCACCGGGGAGCTGTTTTTT. Its translation: CASSEGTGELFF.

This chain links TRBV5-1 with TRBJ2-7; no firm D call. The germline V and J ends were trimmed by 0 bases and 3 bases, with 10 bases remaining between them. This CDR3 is 14 amino acids long. Germline CDR1 and CDR2: SGHRS and YFSETQ. CDR3 in amino acids: CASSLAGLYYEQYF. CDR3 sequence (DNA): TGCGCCAGCAGCTTGGCCGGGCTTTACTACGAGCAGTACTTC.

This sequence joins TRBV27 and TRBJ1-2; D gene uncertain. This CDR3 is built from 14 residues. Per germline, CDR1 MNHEY and CDR2 SMNVEV (reference sequence). Trimming took 0 bases from V and 4 from J, leaving 9 bases between them. In DNA, the CDR3 is TGTGCCAGCAGTTTATCCGACAAAGTCTATGGCTACACCTTC. It yields the protein CASSLSDKVYGYTF.

A note on this clonotype: The germline gene is not matched at one end of the junction; a read error may be the cause. CDR3 sequence: CASRKHPARYAQYF. DNA for the CDR3: TGTGCCAGCAGGAAGCACCCCGCCCGCTACGCGCAGTACTTC. The chain uses TRBV2 and TRBJ2-7; D is undetermined. This CDR3 spans 14 amino acids. CDR1 SNHLY and CDR2 FYNNEI come from the germline V gene.